This TCR beta chain was sequenced during a study of cytomegalovirus exposure and HLA in healthy donors. Overall study results and limits: Most TCR sequences showed up rarely, but some public TCRs showed up in many donors.

Primers for the PCR totalled 60 Vbeta and 13 Jbeta. Sequencing used immunoSEQ multiplex PCR; TCRdb keeps in-frame clones, though not all of them. The table records about 130,000 clones, roughly 80% of them present only once. CDR1 is SGDLS, CDR2 YYNGEE, per germline. The CDR3 runs to 16 residues. Trimming took 4 bases from V and 2 from J; bases not matched to a gene: 9. A note on this clone: Antigen specificity is unknown.

Sequenced input: PBMCs. The receptor comes from a male donor in good health and CMV-seronegative. V usage is TRBV9 and J usage is TRBJ1-1, with 9 bases lining up with TRBD1. CDR3 bases: TGTGCCAGCAGCAGACGGGGACAGGGAAAAAACACTGAAGCTTTCTTT. Translating it yields CASSRRGQGKNTEAFF.